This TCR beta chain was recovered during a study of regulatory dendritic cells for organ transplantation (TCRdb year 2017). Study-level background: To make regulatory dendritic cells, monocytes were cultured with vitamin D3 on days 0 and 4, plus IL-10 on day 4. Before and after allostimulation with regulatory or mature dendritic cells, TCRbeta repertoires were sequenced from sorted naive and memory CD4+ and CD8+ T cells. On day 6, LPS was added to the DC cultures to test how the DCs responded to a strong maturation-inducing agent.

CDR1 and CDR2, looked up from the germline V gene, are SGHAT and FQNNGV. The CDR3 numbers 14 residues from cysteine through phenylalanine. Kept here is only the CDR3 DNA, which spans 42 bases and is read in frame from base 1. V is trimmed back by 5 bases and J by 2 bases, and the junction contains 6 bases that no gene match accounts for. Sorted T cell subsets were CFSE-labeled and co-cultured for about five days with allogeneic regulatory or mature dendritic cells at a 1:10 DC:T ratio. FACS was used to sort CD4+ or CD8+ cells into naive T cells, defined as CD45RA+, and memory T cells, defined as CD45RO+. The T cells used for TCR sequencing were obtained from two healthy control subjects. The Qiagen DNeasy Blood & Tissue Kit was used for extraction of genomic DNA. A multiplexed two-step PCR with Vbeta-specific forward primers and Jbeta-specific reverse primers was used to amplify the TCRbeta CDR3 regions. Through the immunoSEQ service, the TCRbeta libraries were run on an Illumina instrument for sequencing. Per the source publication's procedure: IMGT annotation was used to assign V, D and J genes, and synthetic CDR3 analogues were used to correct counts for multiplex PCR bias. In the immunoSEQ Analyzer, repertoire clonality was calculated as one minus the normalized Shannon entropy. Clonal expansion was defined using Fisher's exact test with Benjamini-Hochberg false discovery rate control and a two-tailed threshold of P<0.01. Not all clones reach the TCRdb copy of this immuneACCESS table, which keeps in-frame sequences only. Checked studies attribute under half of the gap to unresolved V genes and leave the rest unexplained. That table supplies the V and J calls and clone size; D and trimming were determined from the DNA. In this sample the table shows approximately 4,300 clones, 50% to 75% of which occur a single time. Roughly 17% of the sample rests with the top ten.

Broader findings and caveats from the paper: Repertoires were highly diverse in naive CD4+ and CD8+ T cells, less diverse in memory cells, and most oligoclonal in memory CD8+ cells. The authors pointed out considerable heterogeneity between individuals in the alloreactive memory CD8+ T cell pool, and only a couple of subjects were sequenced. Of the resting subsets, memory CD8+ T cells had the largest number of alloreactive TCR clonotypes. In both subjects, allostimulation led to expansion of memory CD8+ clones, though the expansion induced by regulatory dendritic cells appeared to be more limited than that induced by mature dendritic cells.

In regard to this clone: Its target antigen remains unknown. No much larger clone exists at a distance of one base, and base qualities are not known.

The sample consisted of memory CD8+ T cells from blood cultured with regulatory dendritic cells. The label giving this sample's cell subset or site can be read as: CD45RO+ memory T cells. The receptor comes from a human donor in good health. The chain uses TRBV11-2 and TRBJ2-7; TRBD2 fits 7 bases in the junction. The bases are TGTGCCAGCAGCGGGGGGGGGAGACCCTACGAGCAGTACTTC. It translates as CASSGGGRPYEQYF. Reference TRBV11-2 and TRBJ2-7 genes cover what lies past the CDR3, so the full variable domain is EAGVAQSPRYKIIEKRQSVAFWCNPISGHATLYWYQQILGQGPKLLIQFQNNGVVDDSQLPKDRFSAERLKGVDSTLKIQPAKLEDSAVYLCASSGGGRPYEQYFGPGTRLTVT.